Listed below are T cell receptor beta chains from one sample, sequenced in a study of blood T cell repertoires in COVID-19. Profiling relied on immunoSEQ multiplex PCR, and the TCRdb table lists in-frame clones only, not all of them. The sample has roughly 270,000 clones; roughly four fifths are singletons. Sample: PBMCs or T cells enriched from blood (not recorded which). The receptor set was obtained from a man aged 35-49 years who had been exposed to COVID-19. The CDR3 runs from the conserved cysteine through the conserved F or W. The D gene is left open where the match is weak. For some rows the clone size is stated as once, few or many, or as a class when expanded; others skip it.

v_call,d_call,clone_size,j_call,cdr3_aa,cdr3_nt
TRBV3-1/TRBV3-2,TRBD2,once,TRBJ2-7,CASSQAGTSVVDEQYF,TGTGCCAGCAGCCAGGCCGGGACTAGCGTCGTGGACGAGCAGTACTTC
TRBV9,-,-,TRBJ2-5,CASSASSQTQYF,TGTGCCAGCAGCGCCTCGTCCCAGACCCAGTACTTC
TRBV11-2,-,-,TRBJ2-7,CASRRAAGYEQYF,TGTGCCAGCAGGCGAGCGGCTGGCTACGAGCAGTACTTC
TRBV6-5,-,-,TRBJ2-7,CASSYSSEQYF,TGTGCCAGCAGTTACTCGAGCGAGCAGTACTTC
TRBV5-5,-,-,TRBJ2-3,CASSFYPGISDTQYF,TGTGCCAGCAGCTTCTACCCGGGGATATCAGATACGCAGTATTTT
TRBV7-9,-,-,TRBJ2-1,CASSLWSAVGRIFNEQFF,TGTGCCAGCAGCTTATGGTCCGCGGTTGGTAGGATTTTCAATGAGCAGTTCTTC
TRBV4-1,TRBD2,-,TRBJ2-1,CASSQETSGSNEQFF,TGCGCCAGCAGCCAAGAGACTAGCGGGAGTAATGAGCAGTTCTTC
TRBV7-9,TRBD1,-,TRBJ2-7,CASSQSGTGSHEQYF,TGTGCCAGCAGCCAATCAGGGACAGGGTCCCACGAGCAGTACTTC
TRBV2,TRBD2,-,TRBJ2-1,CASKDGTSGSLGQFF,TGTGCCAGCAAAGACGGGACTAGCGGGAGTTTGGGGCAGTTCTTC
TRBV12-3/TRBV12-4,TRBD2,-,TRBJ2-5,CASTLLAGETQYF,TGTGCCAGCACCTTACTAGCGGGAGAGACCCAGTACTTC
TRBV7-2,-,-,TRBJ1-5,CASSAGVSQPQHF,TGTGCCAGCAGCGCAGGGGTCAGTCAGCCCCAGCATTTT